The following is a TCR beta chain sequence with its context. Its antigen remains unknown. 13 Jbeta primers and 60 Vbeta primers were used for the PCR. Clones were sequenced by immunoSEQ multiplex PCR, and TCRdb holds only the in-frame ones, with some missing. Of some 150,000 clones in the sample, less than 80% were seen once. The data were obtained in a study of cytomegalovirus exposure and HLA in healthy donors. Study-wide context: Prior work identified more than 90 million unique TCR beta sequences in around 170 million T cells. General observations from the study: Earlier analysis yielded a pattern in which most TCR beta V segments were productive about 90% or about 30% of the time. Later work found most CMV-associated TCR beta chains apparently HLA-restricted. It is likely that the observed cluster of highly shared sequence variants was a sequencing artifact.

Germline assignment: CDR1 MDHEN and CDR2 SYDVKM. The CDR3 spans 16 residues. Trimming took 4 bases from V and 5 from J; bases not matched to a gene: 10. This receptor was obtained from a man aged 35-49 years in good health and CMV-seronegative. This chain uses TRBV28 with TRBJ2-3, with TRBD2 matching over 9 bases. Material: PBMCs. The CDR3 here is CASSSVWRGGLDTQYF. CDR3 DNA: TGTGCCAGCAGTTCCGTTTGGCGGGGGGGCCTAGATACGCAGTATTTT. The complete variable domain, with remaining parts taken from reference TRBV28 and TRBJ2-3, reads DVKVTQSSRYLVKRTGEKVFLECVQDMDHENMFWYRQDPGLGLRLIYFSYDVKMKEKGDIPEGYSVSREKKERFSLILESASTNQTSMYLCASSSVWRGGLDTQYFGPGTRLTVL.